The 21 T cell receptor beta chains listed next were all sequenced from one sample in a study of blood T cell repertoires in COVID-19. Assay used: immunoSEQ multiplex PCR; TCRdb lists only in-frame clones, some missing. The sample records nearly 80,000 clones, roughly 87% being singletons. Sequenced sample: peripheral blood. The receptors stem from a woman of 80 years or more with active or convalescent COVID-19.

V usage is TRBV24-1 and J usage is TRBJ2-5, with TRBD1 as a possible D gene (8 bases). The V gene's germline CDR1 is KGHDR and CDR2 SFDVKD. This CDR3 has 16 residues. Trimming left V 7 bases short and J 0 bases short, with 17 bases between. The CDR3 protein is CATSEGGTGDQETQYF. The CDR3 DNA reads TGTGCCACCAGCGAGGGAGGGACAGGTGACCAAGAGACCCAGTACTTC.

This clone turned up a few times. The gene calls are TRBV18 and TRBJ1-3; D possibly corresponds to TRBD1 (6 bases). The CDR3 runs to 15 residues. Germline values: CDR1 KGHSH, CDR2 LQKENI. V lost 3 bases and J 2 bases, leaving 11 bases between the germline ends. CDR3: CASSPSQGPGNTIYF. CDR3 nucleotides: TGTGCCAGCTCACCTTCCCAGGGGCCTGGAAACACCATATATTTT. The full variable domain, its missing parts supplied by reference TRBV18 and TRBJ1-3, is NAGVMQNPRHLVRRRGQEARLRCSPMKGHSHVYWYRQLPEEGLKFMVYLQKENIIDESGMPKERFSAEFPKEGPSILRIQQVVRGDSAAYFCASSPSQGPGNTIYFGEGSWLTVV.

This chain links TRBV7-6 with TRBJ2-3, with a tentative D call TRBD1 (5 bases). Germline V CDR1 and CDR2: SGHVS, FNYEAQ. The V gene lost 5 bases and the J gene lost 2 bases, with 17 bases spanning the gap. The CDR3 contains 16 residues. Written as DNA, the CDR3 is TGTGCCAGCAGCCCCCTGTCCGGTGGGGCCACAGATACGCAGTATTTT. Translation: CASSPLSGGATDTQYF.

The CDR3 DNA is TGTGCCAGTAGTAGGGGGGAAGATGAGCAGTTCTTC. Translation gives CASSRGEDEQFF. This chain joins TRBV19 and TRBJ2-1, with a weak D call TRBD2 (6 bases). CDR1 is LNHDA, CDR2 SQIVND, per germline (reference sequence). CDR3 size: 12 residues. The V end lost 4 bases, the J end lost 8 bases, and 9 bases lay between the germline ends.

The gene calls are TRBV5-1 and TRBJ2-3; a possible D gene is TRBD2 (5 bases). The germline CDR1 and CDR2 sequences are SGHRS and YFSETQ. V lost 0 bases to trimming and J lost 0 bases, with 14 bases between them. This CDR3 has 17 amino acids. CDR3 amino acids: CASSLAPGRSSTDTQYF. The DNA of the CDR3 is TGCGCCAGCAGCTTGGCCCCGGGGAGATCTAGCACAGATACGCAGTATTTT.

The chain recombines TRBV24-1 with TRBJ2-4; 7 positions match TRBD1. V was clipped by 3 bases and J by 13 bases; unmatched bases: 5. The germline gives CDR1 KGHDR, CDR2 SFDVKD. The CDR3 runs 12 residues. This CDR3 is CATSDRQGQQYF. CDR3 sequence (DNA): TGTGCCACCAGTGATAGACAGGGACAGCAGTACTTC.

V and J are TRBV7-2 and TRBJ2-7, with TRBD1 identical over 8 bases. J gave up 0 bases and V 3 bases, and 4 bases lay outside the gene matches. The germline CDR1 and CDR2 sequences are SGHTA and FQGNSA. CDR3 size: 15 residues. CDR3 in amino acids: CASSFDRGISYEQYF. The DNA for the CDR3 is TGTGCCAGCAGCTTTGACAGGGGAATCTCCTACGAGCAGTACTTC.

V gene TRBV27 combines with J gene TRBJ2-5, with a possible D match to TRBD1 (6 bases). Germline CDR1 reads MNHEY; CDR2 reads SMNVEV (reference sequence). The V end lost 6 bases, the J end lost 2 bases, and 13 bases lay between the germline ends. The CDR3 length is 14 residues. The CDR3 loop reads CASSPLDRQETQYF. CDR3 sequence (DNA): TGTGCCAGCAGCCCCCTGGACAGACAAGAGACCCAGTACTTC.

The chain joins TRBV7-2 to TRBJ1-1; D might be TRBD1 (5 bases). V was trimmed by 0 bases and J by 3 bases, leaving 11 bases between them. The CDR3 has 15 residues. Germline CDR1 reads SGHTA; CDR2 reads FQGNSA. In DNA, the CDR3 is TGTGCCAGCAGCTTAGCTACAGGATCCTACACTGAAGCTTTCTTT. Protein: CASSLATGSYTEAFF.

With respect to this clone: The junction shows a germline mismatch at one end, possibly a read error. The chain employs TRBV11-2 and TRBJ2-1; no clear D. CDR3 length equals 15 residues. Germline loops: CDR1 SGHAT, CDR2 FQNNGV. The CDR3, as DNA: TGTGCCAGCAGCCATAGCCAAAACTCCTACAATGGGCAGTTCTTC. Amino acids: CASSHSQNSYNGQFF.

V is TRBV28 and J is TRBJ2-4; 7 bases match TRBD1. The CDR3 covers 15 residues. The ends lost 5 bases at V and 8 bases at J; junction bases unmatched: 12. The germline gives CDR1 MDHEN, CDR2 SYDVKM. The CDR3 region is CASSPGGAGGDIQYF. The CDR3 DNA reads TGTGCCAGCAGTCCCGGCGGTGCAGGGGGTGACATTCAGTACTTC.

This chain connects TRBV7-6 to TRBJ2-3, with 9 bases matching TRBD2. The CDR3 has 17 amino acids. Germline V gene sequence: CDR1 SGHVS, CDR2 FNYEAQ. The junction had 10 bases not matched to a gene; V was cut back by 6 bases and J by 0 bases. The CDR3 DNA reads TGTGCCAGCAGTTCCCTGACTAGCGGAACTAGCACAGATACGCAGTATTTT. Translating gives CASSSLTSGTSTDTQYF.

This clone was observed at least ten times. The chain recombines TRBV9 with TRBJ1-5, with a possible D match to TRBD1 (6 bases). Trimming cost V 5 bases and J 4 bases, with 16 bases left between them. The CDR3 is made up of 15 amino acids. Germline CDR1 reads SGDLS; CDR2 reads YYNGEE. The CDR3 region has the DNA TGTGCCAGCAGTATGGGACACCAACTTAATCAGCCCCAGCATTTT. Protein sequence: CASSMGHQLNQPQHF.

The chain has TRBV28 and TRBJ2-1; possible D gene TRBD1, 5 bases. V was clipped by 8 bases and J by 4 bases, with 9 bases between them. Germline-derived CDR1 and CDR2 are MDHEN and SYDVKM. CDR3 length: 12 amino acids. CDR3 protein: CASSDRYNEQFF. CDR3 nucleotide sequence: TGTGCCAGCTCCGACAGATACAATGAGCAGTTCTTC.

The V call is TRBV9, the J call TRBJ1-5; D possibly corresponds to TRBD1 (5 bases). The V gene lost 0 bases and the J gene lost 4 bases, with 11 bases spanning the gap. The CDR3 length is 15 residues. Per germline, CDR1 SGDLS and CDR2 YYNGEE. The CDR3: CASSVEGSGNQPQHF. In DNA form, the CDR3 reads TGTGCCAGCAGCGTAGAGGGGTCTGGGAATCAGCCCCAGCATTTT.

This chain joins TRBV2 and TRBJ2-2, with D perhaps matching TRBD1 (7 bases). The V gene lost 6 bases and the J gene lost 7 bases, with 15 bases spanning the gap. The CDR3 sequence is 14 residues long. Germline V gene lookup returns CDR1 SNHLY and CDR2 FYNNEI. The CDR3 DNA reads TGTGCCAGCAGCCCGACAGGGAGGAACGGGGAGCTGTTTTTT. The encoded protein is CASSPTGRNGELFF.

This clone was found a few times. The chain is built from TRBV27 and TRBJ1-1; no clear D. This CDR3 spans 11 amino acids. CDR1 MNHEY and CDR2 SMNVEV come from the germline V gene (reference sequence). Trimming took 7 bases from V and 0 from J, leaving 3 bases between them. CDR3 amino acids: CASIVNTEAFF. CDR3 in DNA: TGTGCCAGCATCGTGAACACTGAAGCTTTCTTT.

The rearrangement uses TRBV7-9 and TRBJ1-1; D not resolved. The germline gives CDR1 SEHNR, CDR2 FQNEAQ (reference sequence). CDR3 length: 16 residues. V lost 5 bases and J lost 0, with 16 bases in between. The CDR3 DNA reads TGTGCCAGCAGCCCCTGGAGGCGGGGAGTGAACACTGAAGCTTTCTTT. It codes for CASSPWRRGVNTEAFF.

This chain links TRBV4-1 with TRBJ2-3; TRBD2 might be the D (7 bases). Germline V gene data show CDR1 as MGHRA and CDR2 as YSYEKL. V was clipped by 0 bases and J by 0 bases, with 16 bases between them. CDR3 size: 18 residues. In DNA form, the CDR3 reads TGCGCCAGCAGCCAAGATTTGGCCGCGGGGGCTAGCACAGATACGCAGTATTTT. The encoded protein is CASSQDLAAGASTDTQYF.

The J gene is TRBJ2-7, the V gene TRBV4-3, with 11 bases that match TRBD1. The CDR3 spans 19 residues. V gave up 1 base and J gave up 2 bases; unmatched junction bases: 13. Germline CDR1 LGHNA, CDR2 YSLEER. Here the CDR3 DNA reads TGCGCCAGCAGCCAAGGCTGGACAGGGGGCCGCCTGCGGGCCTACGAGCAGTACTTC. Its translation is CASSQGWTGGRLRAYEQYF.

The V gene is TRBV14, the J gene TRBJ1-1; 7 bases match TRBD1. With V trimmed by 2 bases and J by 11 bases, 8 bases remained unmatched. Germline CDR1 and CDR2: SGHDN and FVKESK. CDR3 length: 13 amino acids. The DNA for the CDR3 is TGTGCCAGCAGCCAACAAAAAGGGGGCATCGCTTTCTTT. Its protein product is CASSQQKGGIAFF.